The T cell receptor (beta chain) under discussion was sequenced for a study of T cell responses to AZD1222 COVID-19 vaccine. Points from the study as a whole: Dominant at 160-218 and 743-854, vaccine-associated CD4 TCRs also spanned spike.

Germline CDR1 reads SGDLS; CDR2 reads YYNGEE. Trimming removed 4 bases from V and 6 bases from J; junction bases left unmatched: 4. The length of the CDR3 is 14 residues. Only in-frame clones appear in the TCRdb table, and some are missing; sequencing was by immunoSEQ multiplex PCR. The data contain about 120,000 clones, more than 80% of them seen just once; the ten biggest clones take up 4.2%. Regarding this clone: Its antigen is not known.

This sequence was found in an adult who received the MenACWY meningococcal vaccine as a control. The chain couples TRBV9 to TRBJ1-6, with TRBD1 identical over 7 bases. The specimen comprised peripheral blood, sampled 28 days after the second dose of the MenACWY control vaccine. CDR3 nucleotide sequence: TGTGCCAGCAGCCCGGGGACAGCTAATTCACCCCTCCACTTT. This gives the protein CASSPGTANSPLHF.